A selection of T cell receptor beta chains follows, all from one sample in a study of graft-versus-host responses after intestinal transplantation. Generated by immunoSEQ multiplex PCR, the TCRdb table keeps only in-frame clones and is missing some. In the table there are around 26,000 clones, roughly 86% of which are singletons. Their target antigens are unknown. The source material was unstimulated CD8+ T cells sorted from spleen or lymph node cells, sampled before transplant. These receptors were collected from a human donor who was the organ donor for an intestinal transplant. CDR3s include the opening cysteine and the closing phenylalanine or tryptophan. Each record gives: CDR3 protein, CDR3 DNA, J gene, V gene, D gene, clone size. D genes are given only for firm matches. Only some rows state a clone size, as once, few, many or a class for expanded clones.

CDR3aa: CASSLSGTARYGYTF; CDR3nt: TGTGCCAGCAGTTTATCCGGGACTGCTAGGTATGGCTACACCTTC; j_gene: TRBJ1-2; v_gene: TRBV27; d_gene: .; abundance: .
CDR3aa: CASKEGASTEAFF; CDR3nt: TGTGCCAGCAAGGAGGGGGCCAGCACTGAAGCTTTCTTT; j_gene: TRBJ1-1; v_gene: TRBV27; d_gene: TRBD1; abundance: .
CDR3aa: CASSQDFGGGGYEQYF; CDR3nt: TGCGCCAGCAGCCAAGATTTCGGAGGTGGGGGCTACGAGCAGTACTTC; j_gene: TRBJ2-7; v_gene: TRBV4-3; d_gene: .; abundance: .
CDR3aa: CASSSGTYEQYF; CDR3nt: TGTGCCAGCAGCTCAGGTACCTACGAGCAGTACTTC; j_gene: TRBJ2-7; v_gene: TRBV11-2; d_gene: .; abundance: .
CDR3aa: CASSPLGYSGNTIYF; CDR3nt: TGTGCCAGCAGCCCTTTGGGGTACTCTGGAAACACCATATATTTT; j_gene: TRBJ1-3; v_gene: TRBV7-9; d_gene: .; abundance: .
CDR3aa: CASSRTQRRNTEAFF; CDR3nt: TGTGCCAGCAGTCGTACTCAGAGGCGGAACACTGAAGCTTTCTTT; j_gene: TRBJ1-1; v_gene: TRBV25-1; d_gene: .; abundance: .
CDR3aa: CASSPESPQETQYF; CDR3nt: TGCGCCAGCAGCCCCGAATCACCCCAAGAGACCCAGTACTTC; j_gene: TRBJ2-5; v_gene: TRBV5-1; d_gene: .; abundance: .
CDR3aa: CASSGSSWGNGYTF; CDR3nt: TGTGCCAGCAGTGGCTCCAGCTGGGGAAATGGCTACACCTTC; j_gene: TRBJ1-2; v_gene: TRBV25-1; d_gene: .; abundance: .
CDR3aa: CASSGGRTDTQYF; CDR3nt: TGTGCCAGCAGTGGAGGACGGACAGATACGCAGTATTTT; j_gene: TRBJ2-3; v_gene: TRBV25-1; d_gene: .; abundance: .
CDR3aa: CASSLGQGAEKLFF; CDR3nt: TGCGCCAGCAGCTTGGGACAGGGGGCTGAAAAACTGTTTTTT; j_gene: TRBJ1-4; v_gene: TRBV5-1; d_gene: TRBD1; abundance: .
CDR3aa: CASSMYTDTQYF; CDR3nt: TGTGCCAGCAGTATGTACACAGATACGCAGTATTTT; j_gene: TRBJ2-3; v_gene: TRBV27; d_gene: .; abundance: .
CDR3aa: CASSLPSSGELFF; CDR3nt: TGTGCCAGCAGCCTACCTAGCAGCGGGGAGCTGTTTTTT; j_gene: TRBJ2-2; v_gene: TRBV5-6; d_gene: .; abundance: .
CDR3aa: CASREGGPNTEAFF; CDR3nt: TGTGCCAGCAGGGAGGGGGGTCCGAACACTGAAGCTTTCTTT; j_gene: TRBJ1-1; v_gene: TRBV6-1; d_gene: .; abundance: .
CDR3aa: CASSPFGQPNTGELFF; CDR3nt: TGTGCCAGTAGTCCCTTCGGACAGCCCAACACCGGGGAGCTGTTTTTT; j_gene: TRBJ2-2; v_gene: TRBV19; d_gene: .; abundance: .
CDR3aa: CASSQDTGPNEKLFF; CDR3nt: TGCGCCAGCAGCCAAGACACAGGCCCTAATGAAAAACTGTTTTTT; j_gene: TRBJ1-4; v_gene: TRBV4-1; d_gene: .; abundance: .
CDR3aa: CARSVGGDRDEQYF; CDR3nt: TGTGCCCGCAGCGTAGGGGGGGACAGGGACGAGCAGTACTTC; j_gene: TRBJ2-7; v_gene: TRBV9; d_gene: TRBD1; abundance: .
CDR3aa: CATSRSWGGSPLEQYF; CDR3nt: TGTGCCACCAGCAGGTCCTGGGGGGGTTCCCCTCTCGAGCAGTACTTC; j_gene: TRBJ2-7; v_gene: TRBV15; d_gene: TRBD2; abundance: .
CDR3aa: CASSYGLAGGSTDTQYF; CDR3nt: TGTGCCAGCAGCTACGGACTAGCGGGAGGCAGCACAGATACGCAGTATTTT; j_gene: TRBJ2-3; v_gene: TRBV13; d_gene: TRBD2; abundance: once
CDR3aa: CASSQRPNYEQYF; CDR3nt: TGTGCCAGCAGCCAGAGACCGAACTACGAGCAGTACTTC; j_gene: TRBJ2-7; v_gene: TRBV5-6; d_gene: .; abundance: .
CDR3aa: CASSPWTGEETQYF; CDR3nt: TGTGCCAGCAGCCCGTGGACAGGGGAGGAGACCCAGTACTTC; j_gene: TRBJ2-5; v_gene: TRBV11-2; d_gene: TRBD1; abundance: .
CDR3aa: CASSTLSGGSTGELFF; CDR3nt: TGTGCCAGCAGTACCTTGAGCGGGGGTAGCACCGGGGAGCTGTTTTTT; j_gene: TRBJ2-2; v_gene: TRBV27; d_gene: TRBD2; abundance: .
CDR3aa: CASSPAGLPSYNEQFF; CDR3nt: TGTGCCAGCAGCCCCGCGGGACTACCCTCCTACAATGAGCAGTTCTTC; j_gene: TRBJ2-1; v_gene: TRBV11-1; d_gene: TRBD2; abundance: .
CDR3aa: CASSPYLNSPLHF; CDR3nt: TGTGCCAGCAGCCCCTACCTTAATTCACCCCTCCACTTT; j_gene: TRBJ1-6; v_gene: TRBV14; d_gene: .; abundance: .
CDR3aa: CASSFGVRDTEAFF; CDR3nt: TGTGCCAGCAGCTTTGGGGTAAGGGATACTGAAGCTTTCTTT; j_gene: TRBJ1-1; v_gene: TRBV7-8; d_gene: .; abundance: .
CDR3aa: CASSLGEGGQNFYEQYF; CDR3nt: TGCGCCAGCAGCTTGGGGGAGGGGGGACAGAATTTCTACGAGCAGTACTTC; j_gene: TRBJ2-7; v_gene: TRBV5-1; d_gene: .; abundance: .
CDR3aa: CASRADGYNEQFF; CDR3nt: TGTGCCAGCAGAGCCGACGGGTACAATGAGCAGTTCTTC; j_gene: TRBJ2-1; v_gene: TRBV7-6; d_gene: .; abundance: .
CDR3aa: CASSRDSTDTQYF; CDR3nt: TGTGCCAGCAGCAGGGACTCCACAGATACGCAGTATTTT; j_gene: TRBJ2-3; v_gene: TRBV7-2; d_gene: .; abundance: .
CDR3aa: CASSLDGLDARGMNTEAFF; CDR3nt: TGTGCCAGCAGCTTAGATGGACTTGATGCTAGGGGCATGAACACTGAAGCTTTCTTT; j_gene: TRBJ1-1; v_gene: TRBV11-2; d_gene: .; abundance: once
CDR3aa: CASSQGLIRGTDTQYF; CDR3nt: TGCGCCAGCAGCCAAGGCCTGATTCGGGGCACAGATACGCAGTATTTT; j_gene: TRBJ2-3; v_gene: TRBV4-3; d_gene: .; abundance: .
CDR3aa: CAWGGEVEAFF; CDR3nt: TGTGCCTGGGGAGGAGAAGTCGAAGCTTTCTTT; j_gene: TRBJ1-1; v_gene: TRBV30; d_gene: .; abundance: few
CDR3aa: CASSQDWVGTLTETQYF; CDR3nt: TGCGCCAGCAGCCAAGATTGGGTCGGAACGTTGACAGAGACCCAGTACTTC; j_gene: TRBJ2-5; v_gene: TRBV4-3; d_gene: .; abundance: once
CDR3aa: CATSRGWTGEGPYEQYF; CDR3nt: TGTGCCACCAGCAGAGGTTGGACAGGGGAAGGCCCCTACGAGCAGTACTTC; j_gene: TRBJ2-7; v_gene: TRBV15; d_gene: TRBD1; abundance: few
CDR3aa: CASSPSLGGGNIQYF; CDR3nt: TGTGCCAGCAGCCCGTCGCTGGGCGGGGGAAACATTCAGTACTTC; j_gene: TRBJ2-4; v_gene: TRBV7-6; d_gene: TRBD2; abundance: .
CDR3aa: CASSGPQVNYGYTF; CDR3nt: TGTGCCAGCAGTGGGCCACAGGTTAACTATGGCTACACCTTC; j_gene: TRBJ1-2; v_gene: TRBV6-1; d_gene: .; abundance: .
CDR3aa: CASSPLTSVHEQFF; CDR3nt: TGCGCCAGCAGCCCCCTGACTAGTGTTCATGAGCAGTTCTTC; j_gene: TRBJ2-1; v_gene: TRBV4-3; d_gene: .; abundance: .
CDR3aa: CASSESIVLGNEQFF; CDR3nt: TGCGCCAGCAGTGAGTCGATCGTCCTAGGAAATGAGCAGTTCTTC; j_gene: TRBJ2-1; v_gene: TRBV10-2; d_gene: .; abundance: .
CDR3aa: CAISPRSCRYSRANVLTF; CDR3nt: TGTGCCATCAGTCCTCGGTCCTGTAGATACAGTCGGGCCAACGTCCTGACTTTC; j_gene: TRBJ2-6; v_gene: TRBV10-3; d_gene: .; abundance: .
CDR3aa: CASSYGTATYEQYF; CDR3nt: TGTGCCAGCAGCTACGGGACAGCTACCTACGAGCAGTACTTC; j_gene: TRBJ2-7; v_gene: TRBV11-2; d_gene: TRBD1; abundance: .
CDR3aa: CASSFSGVHEKLFF; CDR3nt: TGTGCCAGCAGCTTTTCGGGTGTTCATGAAAAACTGTTTTTT; j_gene: TRBJ1-4; v_gene: TRBV5-8; d_gene: .; abundance: .
CDR3aa: CASSEASTDTQYF; CDR3nt: TGTGCCAGCAGTGAGGCGAGCACAGATACGCAGTATTTT; j_gene: TRBJ2-3; v_gene: TRBV2; d_gene: .; abundance: .
CDR3aa: CASSPGTEYNSPLHF; CDR3nt: TGTGCCAGCAGCCCGGGGACAGAATATAATTCACCCCTCCACTTT; j_gene: TRBJ1-6; v_gene: TRBV5-4; d_gene: TRBD1; abundance: .
CDR3aa: CASSQGQGHNEQFF; CDR3nt: TGTGCCAGCAGCCAAGGGCAGGGGCACAATGAGCAGTTCTTC; j_gene: TRBJ2-1; v_gene: TRBV14; d_gene: .; abundance: .
CDR3aa: CASRRSGGPQETQYF; CDR3nt: TGTGCCAGCAGGCGTAGCGGGGGGCCCCAAGAGACCCAGTACTTC; j_gene: TRBJ2-5; v_gene: TRBV11-2; d_gene: TRBD2; abundance: .
CDR3aa: CAWSAGHEAFF; CDR3nt: TGTGCCTGGAGTGCGGGACATGAAGCTTTCTTT; j_gene: TRBJ1-1; v_gene: TRBV30; d_gene: .; abundance: .
CDR3aa: CASSLRLAGLSSYEQYF; CDR3nt: TGTGCCAGCAGCTTAAGACTAGCGGGACTAAGCTCCTACGAGCAGTACTTC; j_gene: TRBJ2-7; v_gene: TRBV5-4; d_gene: TRBD2; abundance: .
CDR3aa: CAISEIVRDSLVYYEQYF; CDR3nt: TGTGCCATCAGTGAGATAGTTAGGGACAGTCTGGTCTACTACGAGCAGTACTTC; j_gene: TRBJ2-7; v_gene: TRBV10-3; d_gene: TRBD1; abundance: .
CDR3aa: CATSGRTLAKNIQYF; CDR3nt: TGTGCCACCAGCGGACGGACACTAGCCAAAAACATTCAGTACTTC; j_gene: TRBJ2-4; v_gene: TRBV15; d_gene: .; abundance: .
CDR3aa: CASSLGTSADEQFF; CDR3nt: TGTGCCAGCAGCTTGGGGACTTCGGCGGATGAGCAGTTCTTC; j_gene: TRBJ2-1; v_gene: TRBV13; d_gene: .; abundance: .
CDR3aa: CASNSWTGDNQPQHF; CDR3nt: TGTGCCAGTAATAGTTGGACAGGGGATAATCAGCCCCAGCATTTT; j_gene: TRBJ1-5; v_gene: TRBV19; d_gene: TRBD1; abundance: .
CDR3aa: CAWSGVSTNEKLFF; CDR3nt: TGTGCCTGGAGTGGAGTATCAACTAATGAAAAACTGTTTTTT; j_gene: TRBJ1-4; v_gene: TRBV30; d_gene: .; abundance: .
CDR3aa: CASSVPATGTLNNQPQHF; CDR3nt: TGTGCCAGCAGTGTCCCGGCGACAGGGACCCTTAACAATCAGCCCCAGCATTTT; j_gene: TRBJ1-5; v_gene: TRBV2; d_gene: TRBD1; abundance: .
CDR3aa: CASSPGTSGGAETQYF; CDR3nt: TGCGCCAGCAGCCCGGGGACTAGCGGGGGGGCGGAGACCCAGTACTTC; j_gene: TRBJ2-5; v_gene: TRBV5-1; d_gene: TRBD2; abundance: few
CDR3aa: CASSVGGYGYTF; CDR3nt: TGTGCCAGCAGCGTAGGGGGCTATGGCTACACCTTC; j_gene: TRBJ1-2; v_gene: TRBV9; d_gene: .; abundance: few
CDR3aa: CAAGEAARDEQYF; CDR3nt: TGTGCCGCGGGAGAAGCCGCCCGTGACGAGCAGTACTTC; j_gene: TRBJ2-7; v_gene: TRBV6-6; d_gene: TRBD2; abundance: .
CDR3aa: CSVENPNSYEQYF; CDR3nt: TGCAGCGTTGAGAACCCGAACTCCTACGAGCAGTACTTC; j_gene: TRBJ2-7; v_gene: TRBV29-1; d_gene: .; abundance: .
CDR3aa: CASGRDRKQPQHF; CDR3nt: TGTGCCTCTGGACGGGACAGAAAACAGCCCCAGCATTTT; j_gene: TRBJ1-5; v_gene: TRBV19; d_gene: TRBD1; abundance: .
CDR3aa: CASSWRAGLYEQYF; CDR3nt: TGTGCCAGCAGTTGGAGAGCAGGGCTCTACGAGCAGTACTTC; j_gene: TRBJ2-7; v_gene: TRBV27; d_gene: .; abundance: .
CDR3aa: CASSRMNTEAFF; CDR3nt: TGTGCCAGCAGCCGAATGAACACTGAAGCTTTCTTT; j_gene: TRBJ1-1; v_gene: TRBV7-8; d_gene: .; abundance: .